This TCR beta chain was captured by sequencing in a study of T-cell memory formation after mild COVID-19. The study, taken as a whole, reports: Day 15 to 85 contractors were CD4/CD8 balanced; later expanders leaned CD4+.

Trimming took 3 bases from V and 2 from J, leaving 37 bases between them. Germline assignment: CDR1 SGHRS and CDR2 YFSETQ. This CDR3 has 23 residues. Concerning this clonotype itself: Its antigen is unidentified.

TCRdb ran MiXCR on the 5' RACE reads and lists one entry per CDR3 protein. This sample yields around 400,000 distinct CDR3 sequences, of which 24% are seen a single time; around 8.8% belongs to the top ten. This TCR derives from an adult woman who had mild COVID-19 (a few samples of this study predate the infection). Cell type and time point are not known. The chain combines TRBV5-1 with TRBJ2-3; TRBD1 might be the D (7 bases). Sequencing was performed on PBMCs or a T cell subset sorted from them (not recorded which). DNA for the CDR3: TGCGCCAGCAGCTCCCGTAGGGGGCCGGCGGGGTTAGAGTCGGGGTACCTCACAGATACGCAGTATTTT. Its protein product is CASSSRRGPAGLESGYLTDTQYF.